These 10 T cell receptor beta chains originate from one sample sequenced in a study of OX40 agonist ivuxolimab in advanced cancers. Some clones are missing from TCRdb's copy, which holds only in-frame ones; the method was immunoSEQ multiplex PCR. The table lists some 77,000 clones, less than 95% of them singletons. The input for sequencing was CD4+ or CD8+ T cells sorted from blood, taken in a trial of the OX40 agonist ivuxolimab. All receptors come from an adult with an advanced solid tumor such as melanoma, head and neck, liver or kidney cancer.

The chain recombines TRBV7-2 with TRBJ1-2, with a possible D match to TRBD1 (5 bases). The CDR3 length is 15 residues. V lost 4 bases and J 6 bases, leaving 18 bases between the germline ends. CDR1 SGHTA and CDR2 FQGNSA come from the germline V gene. CDR3 in DNA: TGTGCCAGCAGCTACTCCGGGACCGTACTGGATGGCTACACCTTC. It codes for CASSYSGTVLDGYTF.

The V gene is TRBV15, the J gene TRBJ2-3; 8 bases map to TRBD2. The junction had 3 bases not matched to a gene; V was cut back by 0 bases and J by 1 base. Germline assignment: CDR1 LNHNV and CDR2 YYDKDF (reference sequence). This CDR3 has 16 residues. The CDR3 spells CATSRDHSGGTDTQYF. The CDR3 nucleotides read TGTGCCACCAGCAGAGATCATAGCGGGGGCACAGATACGCAGTATTTT. Variable domain in full (rest from reference TRBV15 and TRBJ2-3): DAMVIQNPRYQVTQFGKPVTLSCSQTLNHNVMYWYQQKSSQAPKLLFHYYDKDFNNEADTPDNFQSRRPNTSFCFLDIRSPGLGDTAMYLCATSRDHSGGTDTQYFGPGTRLTVL.

Here the CDR3 DNA reads TGTGCCAGCACCCGTCGCACCGGGGAGCTGTTTTTT. This translates into CASTRRTGELFF. The J gene is TRBJ2-2, the V gene TRBV6-6; D is unresolved. The germline V gene encodes CDR1 MNHNY and CDR2 SVGAGI (reference sequence). The CDR3 has 12 amino acids. Between the trimmed V and J ends, which lost 7 bases and 4 bases, there was a span of 7 bases.

The chain's CDR3 is CASSYMVASTGELFF. DNA for the CDR3: TGTGCCAGCAGTTACATGGTGGCCTCCACCGGGGAGCTGTTTTTT. The genes are TRBV6-5 and TRBJ2-2; no definite D call. Trimming shortened V by 2 bases and J by 4 bases, and 11 bases separated the two germline ends. This CDR3 is built from 15 residues. The germline V gene has CDR1 MNHEY and CDR2 SVGAGI.

This clone was counted once. The chain is built from TRBV15 and TRBJ1-2; D is unresolved. The CDR3 consists of 14 residues. Trimming took off 0 bases at V and 2 bases at J, with 7 bases between the two ends. Germline values: CDR1 LNHNV, CDR2 YYDKDF (reference sequence). CDR3 nucleotides: TGTGCCACCAGCAGAGAGGGCAGGAACTATGGCTACACCTTC. This codes for CATSREGRNYGYTF.

J is TRBJ1-2 and V is TRBV28; 8 nucleotides match TRBD1. V lost 1 base and J lost 6; bases outside the gene matches: 7. The CDR3 has 15 residues. Germline values: CDR1 MDHEN, CDR2 SYDVKM. In DNA form, the CDR3 reads TGTGCCAGCAGTTTATTGGACAGGGACCTCAATGGCTACACCTTC. Protein: CASSLLDRDLNGYTF.

The V gene is TRBV29-1, the J gene TRBJ2-3, with D perhaps matching TRBD1 or TRBD2 (5 bases each). Between the trimmed V and J ends, which lost 8 bases and 0 bases, there was a span of 12 bases. From germline, CDR1 is SQVTM and CDR2 ANQGSEA. The CDR3 runs 13 residues. This CDR3 is CSTGTASTDTQYF. In nucleotides, the CDR3 is TGCAGCACGGGGACGGCAAGCACAGATACGCAGTATTTT.

This chain joins TRBV6-5 and TRBJ1-6; D remains unclear. In germline, CDR1 is MNHEY, CDR2 SVGAGI. The CDR3 has 14 amino acids. Deletions cut 8 bases from V and 7 bases from J, with 15 bases between. The DNA for the CDR3 is TGTGCCAGCGGCCAGGACGGGTCAAATTCACCCCTCCACTTT. Translation gives CASGQDGSNSPLHF.

V and J are TRBV11-3 and TRBJ2-6; D ambiguous. CDR3 size: 15 residues. V was trimmed by 4 bases and J by 0 bases, leaving 7 bases between them. Germline assignment: CDR1 SGHNT and CDR2 YENEEA. This chain's CDR3 is CASSSQISGANVLTF. The CDR3 nucleotides are TGTGCCAGCAGCTCACAGATCTCTGGGGCCAACGTCCTGACTTTC.

The chain is built from TRBV7-2 and TRBJ2-1, with no clear D. Germline CDR1 and CDR2: SGHTA and FQGNSA. V was clipped by 5 bases and J by 0 bases, with 11 bases between them. CDR3 length equals 15 residues. The CDR3 DNA is TGTGCCAGCAGCGTTAGCCCGAGCTCCTACAATGAGCAGTTCTTC. Its protein product is CASSVSPSSYNEQFF.